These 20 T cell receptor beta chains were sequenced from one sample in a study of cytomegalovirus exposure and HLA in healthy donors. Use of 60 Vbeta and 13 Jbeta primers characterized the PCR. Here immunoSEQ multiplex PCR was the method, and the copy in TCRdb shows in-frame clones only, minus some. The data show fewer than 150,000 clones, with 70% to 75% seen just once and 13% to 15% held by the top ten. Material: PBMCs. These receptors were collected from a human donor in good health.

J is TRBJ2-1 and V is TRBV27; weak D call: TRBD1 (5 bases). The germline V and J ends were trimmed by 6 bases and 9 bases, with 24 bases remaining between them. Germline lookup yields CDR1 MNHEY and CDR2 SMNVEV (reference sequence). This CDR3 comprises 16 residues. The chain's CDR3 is CASRFGLGAGWAEQFF. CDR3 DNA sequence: TGTGCCAGCAGGTTCGGGCTGGGTGCAGGGTGGGCTGAGCAGTTCTTC.

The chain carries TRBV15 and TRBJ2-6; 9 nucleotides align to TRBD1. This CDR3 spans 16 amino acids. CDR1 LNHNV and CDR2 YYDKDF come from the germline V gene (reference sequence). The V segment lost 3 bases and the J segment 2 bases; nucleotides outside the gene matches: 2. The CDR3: CATSSGTGPGANVLTF. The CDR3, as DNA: TGTGCCACCAGCAGTGGGACAGGGCCTGGGGCCAACGTCCTGACTTTC. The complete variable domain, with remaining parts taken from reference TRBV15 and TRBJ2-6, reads DAMVIQNPRYQVTQFGKPVTLSCSQTLNHNVMYWYQQKSSQAPKLLFHYYDKDFNNEADTPDNFQSRRPNTSFCFLDIRSPGLGDTAMYLCATSSGTGPGANVLTFGAGSRLTVL.

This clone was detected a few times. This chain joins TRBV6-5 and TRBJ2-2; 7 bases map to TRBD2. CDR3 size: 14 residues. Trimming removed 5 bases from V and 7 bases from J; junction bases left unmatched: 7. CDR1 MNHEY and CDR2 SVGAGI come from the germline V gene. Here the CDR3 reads CASSRTSYGGELFF. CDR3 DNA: TGTGCCAGCAGTCGGACTAGTTACGGCGGGGAGCTGTTTTTT.

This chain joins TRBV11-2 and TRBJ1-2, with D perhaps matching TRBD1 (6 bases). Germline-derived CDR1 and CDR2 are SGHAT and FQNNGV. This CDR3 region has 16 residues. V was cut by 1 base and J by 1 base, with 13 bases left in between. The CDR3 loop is CASSLVGQLLNYGYTF. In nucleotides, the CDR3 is TGTGCCAGCAGCTTAGTGGGACAACTCCTTAACTATGGCTACACCTTC.

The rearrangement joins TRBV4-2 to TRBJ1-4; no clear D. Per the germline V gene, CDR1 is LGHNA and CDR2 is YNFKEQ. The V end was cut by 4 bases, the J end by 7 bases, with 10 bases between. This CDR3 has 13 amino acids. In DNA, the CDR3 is TGTGCCAGCAGCCCCGGGGTTGCTGAAAAACTGTTTTTT. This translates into CASSPGVAEKLFF.

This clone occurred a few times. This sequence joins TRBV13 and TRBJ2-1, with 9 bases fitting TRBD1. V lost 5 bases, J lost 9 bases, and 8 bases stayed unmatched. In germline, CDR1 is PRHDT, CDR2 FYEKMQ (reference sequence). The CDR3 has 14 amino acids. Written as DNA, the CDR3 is TGTGCCAGCAGCCAAGGACAGGGGTTCACTGAGCAGTTCTTC. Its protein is CASSQGQGFTEQFF.

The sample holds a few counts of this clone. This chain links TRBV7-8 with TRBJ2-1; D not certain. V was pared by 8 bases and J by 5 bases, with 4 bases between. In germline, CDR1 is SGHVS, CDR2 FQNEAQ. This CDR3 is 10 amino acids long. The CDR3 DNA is TGTGCCAGCGGAGACAATGAGCAGTTCTTC. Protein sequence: CASGDNEQFF.

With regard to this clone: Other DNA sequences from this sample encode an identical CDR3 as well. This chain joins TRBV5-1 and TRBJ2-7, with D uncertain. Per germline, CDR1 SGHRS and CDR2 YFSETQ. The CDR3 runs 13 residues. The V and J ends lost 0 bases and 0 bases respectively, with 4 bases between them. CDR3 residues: CASSLASSYEQYF. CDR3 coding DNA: TGCGCCAGCAGCTTGGCCAGCTCCTACGAGCAGTACTTC.

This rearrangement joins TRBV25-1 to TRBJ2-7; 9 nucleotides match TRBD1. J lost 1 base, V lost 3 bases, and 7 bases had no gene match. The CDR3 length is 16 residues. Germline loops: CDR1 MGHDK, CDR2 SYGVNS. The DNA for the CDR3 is TGTGCCAGCAGTGACCCTGGACAGGGGCTTTCCTACGAGCAGTACTTC. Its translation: CASSDPGQGLSYEQYF.

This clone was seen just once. DNA for the CDR3: TGTGCCAGCAGCCTTGGACTAGCGGGAGTTGAGCAGTACTTC. Translating gives CASSLGLAGVEQYF. This chain joins TRBV25-1 and TRBJ2-7, with TRBD2 matching 13 bases. Germline values: CDR1 MGHDK, CDR2 SYGVNS. CDR3 length: 14 amino acids. V shed 6 bases and J 7 bases; nucleotides not matched to a gene: 6.

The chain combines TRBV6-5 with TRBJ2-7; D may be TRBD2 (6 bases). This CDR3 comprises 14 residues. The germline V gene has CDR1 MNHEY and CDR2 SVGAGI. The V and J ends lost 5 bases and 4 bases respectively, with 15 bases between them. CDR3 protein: CASSTRDGGYEQYF. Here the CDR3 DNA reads TGTGCCAGCAGTACCCGGGACGGAGGGTACGAGCAGTACTTC.

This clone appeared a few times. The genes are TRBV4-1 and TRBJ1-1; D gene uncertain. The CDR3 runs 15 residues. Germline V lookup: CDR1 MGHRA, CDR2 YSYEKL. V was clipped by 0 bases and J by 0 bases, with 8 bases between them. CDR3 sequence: CASSQDLGMNTEAFF. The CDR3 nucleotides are TGCGCCAGCAGCCAAGATCTAGGTATGAACACTGAAGCTTTCTTT.

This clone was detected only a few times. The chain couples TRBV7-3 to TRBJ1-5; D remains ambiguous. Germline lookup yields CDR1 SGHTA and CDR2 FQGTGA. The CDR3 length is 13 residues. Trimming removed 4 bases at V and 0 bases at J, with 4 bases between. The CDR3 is CASSSNSNQPQHF. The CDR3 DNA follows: TGTGCCAGCAGCTCAAATAGCAATCAGCCCCAGCATTTT.

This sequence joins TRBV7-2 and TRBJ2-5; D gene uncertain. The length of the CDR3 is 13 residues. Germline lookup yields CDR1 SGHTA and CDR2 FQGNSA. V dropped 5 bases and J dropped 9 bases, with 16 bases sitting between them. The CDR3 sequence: CASSLGSLEAQYF. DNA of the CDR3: TGTGCCAGCAGCCTTGGAAGCCTTGAGGCCCAGTACTTC.

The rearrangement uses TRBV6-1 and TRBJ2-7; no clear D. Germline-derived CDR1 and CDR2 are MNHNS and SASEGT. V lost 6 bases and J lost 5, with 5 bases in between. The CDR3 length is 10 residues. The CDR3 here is CASSRNEQYF. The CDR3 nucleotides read TGTGCCAGCAGCAGAAACGAGCAGTACTTC.

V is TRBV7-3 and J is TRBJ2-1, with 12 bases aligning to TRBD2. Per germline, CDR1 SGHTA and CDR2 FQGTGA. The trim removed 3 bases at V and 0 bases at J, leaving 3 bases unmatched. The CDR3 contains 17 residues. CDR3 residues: CASSFSSGRDSYNEQFF. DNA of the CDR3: TGTGCCAGCAGCTTTTCTAGCGGGAGGGACTCCTACAATGAGCAGTTCTTC.

This chain's CDR3 is CASSEYYEQYF. CDR3 sequence (DNA): TGTGCCAGCAGTGAATATTACGAGCAGTACTTC. The chain carries TRBV6-1 and TRBJ2-7, with D hard to call. The V end was cut by 2 bases, the J end by 4 bases, with 3 bases between. This CDR3 region has 11 residues. Germline CDR1 and CDR2: MNHNS and SASEGT.

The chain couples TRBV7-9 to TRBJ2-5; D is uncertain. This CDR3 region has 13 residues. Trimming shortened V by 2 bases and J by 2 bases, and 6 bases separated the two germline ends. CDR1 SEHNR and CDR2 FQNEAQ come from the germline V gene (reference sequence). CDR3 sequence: CASSLRDQETQYF. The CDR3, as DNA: TGTGCCAGCAGCTTAAGAGATCAAGAGACCCAGTACTTC.

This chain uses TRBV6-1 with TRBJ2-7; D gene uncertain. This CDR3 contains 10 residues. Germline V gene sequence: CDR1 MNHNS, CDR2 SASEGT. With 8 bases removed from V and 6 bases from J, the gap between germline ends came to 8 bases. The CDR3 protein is CASLDLEQYF. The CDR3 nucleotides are TGTGCCAGCCTAGACCTCGAGCAGTACTTC.

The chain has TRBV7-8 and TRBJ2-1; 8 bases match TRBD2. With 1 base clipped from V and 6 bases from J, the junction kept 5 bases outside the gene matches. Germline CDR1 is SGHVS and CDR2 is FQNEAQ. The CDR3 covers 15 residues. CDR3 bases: TGTGCCAGCAGCTTAGACTACCTAGCGGGCAATGAGCAGTTCTTC. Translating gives CASSLDYLAGNEQFF.